This T cell receptor (beta chain) was observed in a study of T cells after yellow fever vaccination. Via MiXCR, TCRdb re-called the 5' RACE reads, giving one row per CDR3 protein. The profile shows about 320,000 distinct CDR3 sequences, approximately 4.3% of them singletons. The CDR3 sequence is 15 residues long. Deletions cut 5 bases from V and 3 bases from J, with 14 bases between. Germline CDR1 SGHAT, CDR2 FQNNGV. This clonotype was seen at least ten times. Sequenced here: PBMCs, sampled 15 days after the yellow fever booster vaccination. The TCR sequence derives from a man between 18 and 35 years old who received the YFV17D yellow fever vaccine. This chain links TRBV11-2 with TRBJ2-1; weak D call: TRBD1 (6 bases). The CDR3 nucleotides read TGTGCCAGCAGCCGAGTTGCAGGGGTCTACAATGAGCAGTTCTTC. It specifies CASSRVAGVYNEQFF.